These T cell receptor beta chains were read from a single sample in a study of T cell responses to AZD1222 COVID-19 vaccine. Sequencing was performed with immunoSEQ multiplex PCR; in TCRdb, only in-frame clones are kept and a portion is missing. Among more than 95,000 clones listed, around nine tenths were seen once. The sample consisted of peripheral blood, taken 28 days after the second dose of the MenACWY control vaccine. The receptor source for this set is an adult who received the MenACWY meningococcal vaccine as a control. The CDR3 runs from the conserved cysteine through the conserved F or W. A D gene is named only where the DNA matches it firmly. Rows give clone size only sometimes, using once, few, many, or a class for an expanded clone.

D	V	J	size	CDR3	DNA
-	TRBV7-3	TRBJ2-3	-	CASSQAGGTDTQYF	TGTGCCAGCAGCCAGGCAGGGGGCACAGATACGCAGTATTTT
-	TRBV4-1	TRBJ2-5	-	CASSQRGRGETQYF	TGCGCCAGCAGCCAGCGAGGGCGGGGAGAGACCCAGTACTTC
-	TRBV19	TRBJ2-3	-	CAARPGGRSTDTQYF	TGTGCCGCCCGACCGGGGGGCCGAAGCACAGATACGCAGTATTTT
-	TRBV3-1/TRBV3-2	TRBJ2-3	-	CASSHRQSTDTQYF	TGTGCCAGCAGCCATCGACAGAGCACAGATACGCAGTATTTT
-	TRBV27	TRBJ2-3	-	CASSLSGESTDTQYF	TGTGCCAGCAGTTTATCAGGGGAAAGCACAGATACGCAGTATTTT
TRBD2	TRBV7-2	TRBJ2-5	-	CASSLAPGGGAKTQYF	TGTGCCAGCAGCTTAGCGCCGGGCGGGGGGGCCAAGACCCAGTACTTC
-	TRBV4-3	TRBJ1-2	-	CASSPLLSGYGYTF	TGCGCCAGCAGCCCACTTCTCTCGGGCTATGGCTACACCTTC
-	TRBV7-8	TRBJ1-3	-	CASGEAPGNTIYF	TGTGCCAGCGGAGAAGCCCCTGGAAACACCATATATTTT
TRBD1	TRBV5-3	TRBJ1-4	-	CARSQSAQGQGTEKLFF	TGTGCCAGAAGCCAATCCGCCCAGGGACAGGGCACGGAAAAACTGTTTTTT
-	TRBV7-2	TRBJ2-2	-	CASSLSNTGELFF	TGTGCCAGCAGCTTATCGAACACCGGGGAGCTGTTTTTT
-	TRBV3-1/TRBV3-2	TRBJ2-2	-	CASSQEYAGELFF	TGTGCCAGCAGCCAAGAGTATGCCGGGGAGCTGTTTTTT
-	TRBV4-2	TRBJ2-5	-	CASSQDQRARGGQETQYF	TGTGCCAGCAGCCAAGATCAGAGGGCTAGGGGGGGTCAAGAGACCCAGTACTTC
-	TRBV6-6	TRBJ1-1	-	CASREDGNTEAFF	TGTGCCAGCAGGGAGGACGGGAACACTGAAGCTTTCTTT
-	TRBV18	TRBJ2-7	few	CASSPGTTTYEQYF	TGTGCCAGCTCACCGGGTACCACTACCTACGAGCAGTACTTC
-	TRBV4-3	TRBJ2-2	-	CASSQVIRAANTGELFF	TGCGCCAGCAGCCAAGTAATCCGTGCCGCGAACACCGGGGAGCTGTTTTTT
TRBD1	TRBV29-1	TRBJ1-2	-	CSVPTGDYGYTF	TGCAGCGTACCGACAGGGGACTATGGCTACACCTTC
-	TRBV19	TRBJ1-4	-	CASSQGMGNEKLFF	TGTGCCAGTAGCCAGGGTATGGGTAATGAAAAACTGTTTTTT
-	TRBV27	TRBJ1-6	few	CASSSPRGSPLHF	TGTGCCAGCAGTTCCCCCCGGGGATCACCCCTCCACTTT
-	TRBV10-3	TRBJ2-6	-	CAISAAGSGANVLTF	TGTGCCATCAGTGCCGCGGGCTCTGGGGCCAACGTCCTGACTTTC
-	TRBV2	TRBJ1-5	-	CASSAEGGGNQPQHF	TGTGCCAGCAGTGCCGAGGGGGGTGGCAATCAGCCCCAGCATTTT
TRBD1	TRBV18	TRBJ1-2	-	CASSPLLTGGADYGYTF	TGTGCCAGCTCACCTCTCCTAACAGGGGGCGCTGACTATGGCTACACCTTC
-	TRBV28	TRBJ2-1	-	CASTSDQAGDNEQFF	TGTGCCAGCACGTCCGACCAAGCCGGCGACAATGAGCAGTTCTTC
-	TRBV7-2	TRBJ1-2	once	CASSLASGRGYTF	TGTGCCAGCAGCTTAGCGAGCGGGCGAGGCTACACCTTC
-	TRBV5-4	TRBJ1-6	-	CASSLNRQEDNSPLHF	TGTGCCAGCAGCTTGAATAGACAGGAGGATAATTCACCCCTCCACTTT
-	TRBV7-9	TRBJ1-1	-	CASSRRRGAMGTEAFF	TGTGCCAGCAGCCGAAGGCGGGGGGCTATGGGCACTGAAGCTTTCTTT
-	TRBV7-2	TRBJ1-2	-	CASSLPFRLNYGYTF	TGTGCCAGCAGCTTACCTTTCAGACTCAACTATGGCTACACCTTC